What follows describes a single T cell receptor beta chain. Its specificity is not known. This entry comes from a study of cytomegalovirus exposure and HLA in healthy donors. Study at large: In a previous analysis, 110 million or so unique TCR beta sequences were found from about 179 million T cells. Whole-study results and caveats: For most TCR beta V segments, an earlier analysis put the productive rate at about 87% or about 30% of the time.

Primers included in the PCR were 60 Vbeta and 13 Jbeta primers. The protocol was immunoSEQ multiplex PCR, while the TCRdb copy is restricted to in-frame clones and leaves out a portion. Found here are some 160,000 clones, about 85% of them singletons; the top ten hold around 2.5%. As for the donors, each was a healthy bone marrow donor. The CDR3 has 15 residues. Material: PBMCs. The rearrangement uses TRBV21-1 and TRBJ2-1; the table calls TRBD2, which could not be checked here. TRBV21-1 is a recognized pseudogene. This clonotype was obtained from a man younger than 45 in good health and CMV-seropositive. CDR3 region: CASSKVKREHNEQFF. The CDR3 bases are TGTGCCAGCAGCAAAGTGAAGCGGGAGCACAATGAGCAGTTCTTC.